Listed below are T cell receptor beta chains from one sample, sequenced in a study of identical twins. TCRdb reanalysed the 5' RACE reads using MiXCR and keeps one entry per CDR3 protein. The sample consists of about 890,000 distinct CDR3 sequences, 9% to 15% of them appearing once. These data also featured in a second study, about yellow fever vaccine responses in identical twins.

The source material was PBMCs. These receptors came from a woman aged 18-29 years in good health. Each CDR3 is given with its conserved first and last residue. A D gene is named only where the DNA matches it firmly. Some rows mark clone size as missing; the rest say once, few, many or name a class of expanded clone.

d_call	v_call	clone_size	j_call	cdr3_aa	cdr3_nt
NA	TRBV20-1	few	TRBJ2-1	CSAADLDGYNEQFF	TGCAGTGCTGCCGACCTGGACGGTTACAATGAGCAGTTCTTC
TRBD2	TRBV5-6	few	TRBJ2-2	CASSGGLADYTGELFF	TGTGCCAGCAGCGGGGGACTAGCGGACTACACCGGGGAGCTGTTTTTT
NA	TRBV4-1	many	TRBJ2-3	CASSQETFTDTQYF	TGCGCCAGCAGCCAAGAAACATTCACAGATACGCAGTATTTT
NA	TRBV5-1	NA	TRBJ1-2	CASSASRVGYGYTF	TGCGCCAGCAGTGCCTCGCGGGTTGGCTATGGCTACACCTTC
NA	TRBV29-1	few	TRBJ2-1	CSVSIPNNYNEQFF	TGCAGCGTTTCTATCCCCAACAACTACAATGAGCAGTTCTTC
NA	TRBV12-3/TRBV12-4	many	TRBJ2-1	CASSLTGGEQFF	TGTGCCAGCAGTTTGACAGGTGGTGAGCAGTTCTTC
TRBD1	TRBV4-1	few	TRBJ2-5	CASSHRGPGETQYF	TGCGCCAGCAGCCACAGGGGGCCGGGTGAGACCCAGTACTTC
NA	TRBV4-2	NA	TRBJ1-2	CASSQSTGRTYGYTF	TGTGCCAGCAGCCAATCCACAGGGCGAACTTATGGCTACACCTTC
NA	TRBV12-3/TRBV12-4	few	TRBJ1-1	CASSLTPLNTEAFF	TGTGCCAGCAGTTTAACTCCCCTGAACACTGAAGCTTTCTTT
TRBD2	TRBV7-9	few	TRBJ2-1	CASSSTWAGETYNEQFF	TGTGCCAGCAGCTCTACATGGGCGGGGGAGACCTACAATGAGCAGTTCTTC
NA	TRBV12-3/TRBV12-4	NA	TRBJ1-5	CASSLWERGSQPQHF	TGTGCCAGCAGTTTATGGGAACGGGGAAGCCAGCCCCAGCATTTT
NA	TRBV7-6	NA	TRBJ2-7	CASSREPSYEQYF	TGTGCCAGCAGCCGTGAACCTAGCTACGAGCAGTACTTC
NA	TRBV6-6	few	TRBJ2-5	CASIPSPKETQYF	TGTGCCAGCATTCCGAGCCCCAAAGAGACCCAGTACTTC
TRBD2	TRBV28	NA	TRBJ2-5	CASSPGLAGDIQETQYF	TGTGCCAGCAGTCCTGGACTAGCGGGAGACATCCAAGAGACCCAGTACTTC
NA	TRBV5-1	few	TRBJ2-7	CASPPGTGVIEQYF	TGCGCCAGCCCGCCCGGGACCGGTGTGATAGAGCAGTACTTC
NA	TRBV9	NA	TRBJ1-2	CASSPRQPADYGYTF	TGTGCCAGCAGCCCCCGACAGCCGGCTGACTATGGCTACACCTTC
TRBD1	TRBV28	NA	TRBJ2-4	CASSTLGQGAGNIQYF	TGTGCCAGCAGCACCTTAGGACAGGGGGCCGGAAACATTCAGTACTTC
NA	TRBV7-2	few	TRBJ2-1	CASSLDRDQHNEQFF	TGTGCCAGCAGCTTAGACCGGGACCAGCACAATGAGCAGTTCTTC
NA	TRBV12-3/TRBV12-4	NA	TRBJ2-3	CASSLGRTSTDTQYF	TGTGCCAGCAGTTTAGGCAGAACTAGCACAGATACGCAGTATTTT
TRBD2	TRBV4-2	many	TRBJ2-1	CASSQVGVAGDAYNEQFF	TGTGCCAGCAGCCAAGTTGGGGTAGCGGGAGATGCATACAATGAGCAGTTCTTC
NA	TRBV5-1	NA	TRBJ1-1	CASSQRTDTEAFF	TGCGCCAGCAGCCAGAGAACCGACACTGAAGCTTTCTTT
TRBD2	TRBV2	NA	TRBJ2-3	CASSDGSGRSGDTQYF	TGTGCCAGCAGTGATGGTAGCGGGAGATCAGGAGATACGCAGTATTTT
TRBD2	TRBV6-1	NA	TRBJ2-5	CASSEPGLAKETQYF	TGTGCCAGCAGTGAACCAGGACTAGCCAAAGAGACCCAGTACTTC
NA	TRBV29-1	many	TRBJ2-1	CSVAFPAYRGASYNEQFF	TGCAGCGTTGCATTCCCAGCATATAGGGGGGCCTCCTACAATGAGCAGTTCTTC
NA	TRBV12-5	few	TRBJ2-1	CASGLASGIGGEQFF	TGTGCTAGTGGTTTGGCCTCTGGAATCGGTGGTGAGCAGTTCTTC
NA	TRBV4-1	few	TRBJ2-1	CASSQLVEQFF	TGCGCCAGCAGCCAATTGGTTGAGCAGTTCTTC